This TCR beta chain was sequenced during a study of CD8+ T cells in alopecia areata. Whole-study findings and limits: Higher clonality and more expanded CD8+ clones appeared in lesional than normal scalp.

The time point here: mouse skin 3 weeks after grafting. Recipient mice underwent skin biopsy at grafting and 3 and 6 weeks later. This clone was recorded at least ten times. The antigen remains unidentified. Genes and germline are mouse. Coverage ceases 4 residues before the CDR3 finishes, and the germline J gene fills in the end. The authors extracted RNA and reverse transcribed it into cDNA as the sequencing template. The assay was immunoSEQ multiplex PCR, and TCRdb's table has in-frame clones only and misses some. The sample is made up of about 3,000 clones, none counted only once. Germline V gene lookup returns CDR1 NNHNN and CDR2 SYGAGS (reference sequence). The germline V and J ends were trimmed by 2 bases and 0 bases, with 5 bases remaining between them. The CDR3 extends over 13 amino acids.

This sequence originates from a C3H/HeJ mouse with alopecia areata. For the strain, the MHC haplotype given is H2-k. Sequencing used skin, obtained at week 3. The chain combines TRBV13-2 with TRBJ1-2; unclear D gene. CDR3: CASGETTNSDYTF. CDR3 DNA, as far as it was read: TGTGCCAGCGGTGAGACAACAAACTCC.